This T cell receptor (beta chain) is drawn from a study of T-cell reconstitution after alpha-beta-depleted transplantation in children. Whole-study results and caveats: Where alpha-beta T cells came from about two months after transplant was reportedly several hundred expanded graft clones. T-cell counts and diversity at one year post-transplant came mainly from newly produced T cells.

The TCRbeta library was prepared with unique molecular identifiers. TCRdb re-analysed the PCR reads in MiXCR, keeping a single row per CDR3 protein. Of about 400,000 distinct CDR3 sequences in the sample, roughly 15% were seen once. This clonotype was seen a few times. Antigen: not known. Trimming took 1 base from V and 3 from J, leaving 11 bases between them. The germline V gene has CDR1 LNHNV and CDR2 YYDKDF (reference sequence). The CDR3 is 15 amino acids. The source material was PBMCs, mostly from graft donor cells, sampled 360 days after TCRalphabeta/CD19-depleted stem cell transplant. The J gene is TRBJ2-3, the V gene TRBV15; D might be TRBD2 (5 bases). This clonotype was obtained from a boy under two years old who had a stem cell transplant for Wiskott-Aldrich syndrome, so the T cells may come from the graft donor. This CDR3 is CATSRGVLATDTQYF. In DNA, the CDR3 is TGTGCCACCAGCAGAGGGGTTCTAGCAACAGATACGCAGTATTTT.